The entry that follows covers one TCR beta chain sequence. These data come from a study of blood T cell repertoires in COVID-19. Study background: Researchers got acute and convalescent COVID-19 samples from the United States, Italy and Spain.

Profiled with immunoSEQ multiplex PCR; TCRdb holds only in-frame clones, not every one. The repertoire has some 250,000 clones, about 84% of them found once; the top ten carry about 12%. Germline V gene sequence: CDR1 LGHDT, CDR2 YNNKEL (reference sequence). The CDR3 is made up of 16 amino acids. The V and J ends lost 0 bases and 1 base respectively, with 13 bases between them. The sample taken for sequencing was peripheral blood. This clonotype originated in a man older than 75 with acute or convalescent COVID-19. The chain has TRBV3-1 (or the pseudogene TRBV3-2) and TRBJ2-7; no firm D call. The CDR3: CASSQDLAFFSYEQYF. The CDR3 DNA reads TGTGCCAGCAGCCAAGACTTGGCTTTTTTTTCCTACGAGCAGTACTTC.